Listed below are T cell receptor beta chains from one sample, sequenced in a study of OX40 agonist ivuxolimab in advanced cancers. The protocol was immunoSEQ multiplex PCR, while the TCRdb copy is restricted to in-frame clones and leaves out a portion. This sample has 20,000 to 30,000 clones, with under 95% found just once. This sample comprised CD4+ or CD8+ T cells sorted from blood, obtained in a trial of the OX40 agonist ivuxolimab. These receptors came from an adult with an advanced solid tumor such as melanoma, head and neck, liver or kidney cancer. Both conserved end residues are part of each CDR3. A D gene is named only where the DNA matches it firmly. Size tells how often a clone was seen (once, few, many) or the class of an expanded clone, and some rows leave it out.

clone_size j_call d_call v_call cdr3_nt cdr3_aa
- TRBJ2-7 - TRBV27 TGTGCCAGCAGTCATAGGTGGGACTCCTACGAGCAGTACTTC CASSHRWDSYEQYF
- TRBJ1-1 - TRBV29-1 TGCAGCGTTGAAGTAGTTGAAGGGACTGAAGCTTTCTTT CSVEVVEGTEAFF
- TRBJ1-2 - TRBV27 TGTGCCAGCAGTTTATCGGGCAGGCACTATGGCTACACCTTC CASSLSGRHYGYTF
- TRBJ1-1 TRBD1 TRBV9 TGTGCCAGCAGCGGACAGGGGGTGACTGAAGCTTTCTTT CASSGQGVTEAFF
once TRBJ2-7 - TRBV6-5 TGTGCCAGCAGTTACACCAGCGGCGGACCCTACGAGCAGTACTTC CASSYTSGGPYEQYF
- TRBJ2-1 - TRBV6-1 TGTGCCAGCAGTGAATCTCCGGGACTGCCTTACAATGAGCAGTTCTTC CASSESPGLPYNEQFF
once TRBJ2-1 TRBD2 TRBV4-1 TGCGCCAGCAGCCAAGCCACTAGCGGGGCTTACAATGAGCAGTTCTTC CASSQATSGAYNEQFF
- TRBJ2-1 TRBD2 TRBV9 TGTGCCAGCAGCGAGGCGGGACTAGCGGACAATGAGCAGTTCTTC CASSEAGLADNEQFF
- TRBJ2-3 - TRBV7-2 TGTGCCAGCAGCTTAGGAACTCCCAGATCAGATACGCAGTATTTT CASSLGTPRSDTQYF
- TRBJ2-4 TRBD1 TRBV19 TGTGCCAGTAGTACTCTGAGAGGGACAGGGGGAATAGACATTCAGTACTTC CASSTLRGTGGIDIQYF
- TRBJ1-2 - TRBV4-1 TGCGCCAGCAGCCAAGTTGACTATGGCTACACCTTC CASSQVDYGYTF
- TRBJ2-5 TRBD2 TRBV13 TGTGCCAGCAGCTTAGCCCAGCGGGAGCAGTACTTC CASSLAQREQYF
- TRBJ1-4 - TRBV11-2 TGTGCCAGCAGCCCCGAGGGTCAGTGGGAACTGTTTTTT CASSPEGQWELFF
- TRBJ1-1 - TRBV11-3 TGTGCCAGCAGCTTGATCAACACTGAAGCTTTCTTT CASSLINTEAFF
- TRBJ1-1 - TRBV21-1 TGTGCCAGCAGGGGTATTGTAGCTCGCACTGAAGCTTTCTTT CASRGIVARTEAFF
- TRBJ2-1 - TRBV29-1 TGCAGCGTTGTAGCAGGGTGGAATGAGCAGTTCTTC CSVVAGWNEQFF
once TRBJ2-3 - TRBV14 TGTGCCAGCAGCCAGCCGGGTCAGTTTGGTAGCGATACGCAGTATTTT CASSQPGQFGSDTQYF
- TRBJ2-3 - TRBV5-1 TGCGCCAGCGGATCCGGGACAACTAGCACAGATACGCAGTATTTT CASGSGTTSTDTQYF
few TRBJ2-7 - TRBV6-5 TGTGCCAGCAGTTACGGTCAGGAGGGAGGCTACGAGCAGTACTTC CASSYGQEGGYEQYF
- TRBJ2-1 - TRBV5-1 TGCGCCAGCAGCCCGTCGGGCGGGTCCTACAATGAGCAGTTCTTC CASSPSGGSYNEQFF
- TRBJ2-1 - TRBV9 TGTGCCAGCAGCGTAGCCGGGAGTGGAGACAATGAGCAGTTCTTC CASSVAGSGDNEQFF
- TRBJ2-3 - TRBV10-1 TGCGCCAGCAGTGGCCAGATTAGCACAGATACGCAGTATTTT CASSGQISTDTQYF
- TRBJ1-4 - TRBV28 TGTGCCAGCAGTTTAACCAAGGCAACTAATGAAAAACTGTTTTTT CASSLTKATNEKLFF
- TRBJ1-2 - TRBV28 TGTGCCAGCAGTCCCCAGGGGCCAAGGTATGGCTACACCTTC CASSPQGPRYGYTF
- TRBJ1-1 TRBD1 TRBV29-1 TGCAGCGGAGGACAGGGCTACACTGAAGCTTTCTTT CSGGQGYTEAFF
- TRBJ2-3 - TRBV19 TGTGCCAGTAGTATCAGTGTCGCTAGTTTAGCAGATACGCAGTATTTT CASSISVASLADTQYF
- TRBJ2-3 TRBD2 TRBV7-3 TGTGCCAGCAGCTTAAAGAGCGGGAGGGCAGATACGCAGTATTTT CASSLKSGRADTQYF
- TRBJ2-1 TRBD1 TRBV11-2 TGTGCCAGCAGCTACCAGGGGGTAGGCAATGAGCAGTTCTTC CASSYQGVGNEQFF
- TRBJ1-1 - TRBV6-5 TGTGCCAGCAGTCGGGGCCCGGGGGCGAACACTGAAGCTTTCTTT CASSRGPGANTEAFF
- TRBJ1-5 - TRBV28 TGTGCCAGCACCAGGGGTCAGGGGAAGAGCAATCAGCCCCAGCATTTT CASTRGQGKSNQPQHF
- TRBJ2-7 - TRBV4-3 TGCGCCAGCAGCGCACATCCCTCATACGAGCAGTACTTC CASSAHPSYEQYF
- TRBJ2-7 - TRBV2 TGTGCCAGCACCTTAGGGGTCCTTGCGAGCTACGAGCAGTACTTC CASTLGVLASYEQYF
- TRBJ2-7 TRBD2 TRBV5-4 TGTGCCAGCAGCTTAGCGGGATCCTACGAGCAGTACTTC CASSLAGSYEQYF
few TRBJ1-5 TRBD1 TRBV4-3 TGCGCCAGCAGCCAAGGACAGGGGAAACAGCCCCAGCATTTT CASSQGQGKQPQHF
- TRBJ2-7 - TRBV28 TGTGCCAGCAGTCGACTGGGGGGAGAGCAGTACTTC CASSRLGGEQYF
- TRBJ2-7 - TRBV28 TGTGCCAGCAGACGTATTACAGGGCACGAGCAGTACTTC CASRRITGHEQYF